These 2 T cell receptor beta chains were sequenced from one sample in a study of OX40 agonist ivuxolimab in advanced cancers. Libraries were prepared by immunoSEQ multiplex PCR; TCRdb keeps only in-frame clonotypes and omits some of them. Among 98,000 or so clones listed, about 80% were seen once. Sequenced material: CD4+ or CD8+ T cells sorted from blood, taken in a trial of the OX40 agonist ivuxolimab. The receptors derive from an adult with an advanced solid tumor such as melanoma, head and neck, liver or kidney cancer.

In regard to this clone: The junction and the germline gene differ at one end; a read error may be behind it. J is TRBJ1-2 and V is TRBV7-8, with TRBD1 as a possible D gene (5 bases). This CDR3 has 11 residues. The V gene's germline CDR1 is SGHVS and CDR2 FQNEAQ. In DNA, the CDR3 is TGTGCCAGCAGCTTAGATGAAGTCAGGGCCTTC. The encoded protein is CASSLDEVRAF.

The chain carries TRBV7-9 and TRBJ1-1; D remains unclear. The CDR3 length is 14 residues. V lost 1 base to trimming and J lost 2 bases, with 8 bases between them. Germline V gene data show CDR1 as SEHNR and CDR2 as FQNEAQ (reference sequence). The CDR3 coding sequence is TGTGCCAGCAGCTTAGACAGATCCAACACTGAAGCTTTCTTT. Its translation: CASSLDRSNTEAFF.